This T cell receptor (beta chain) was identified in a study of T cells after yellow fever vaccination. Germline CDR1 reads SGHTA; CDR2 reads FQGNSA. This CDR3 has 15 amino acids. V gave up 4 bases and J gave up 4 bases; unmatched junction bases: 5. TCRdb re-called the 5' RACE reads through MiXCR, storing one row per CDR3 protein. Counted here are fewer than 450,000 distinct CDR3 sequences, approximately 8% occurring once; the ten biggest clones make up around 17%. A word on this clonotype: The antigen is not known.

Overall study findings and caveats: Contamination by abundant bulk-population clonotypes could be present in FACS-sorted repertoires. Clonotypes appearing in both CD4 and CD8 compartments existed, and their share was small.

The receptor was isolated from a man aged 18-30 years who received the YFV17D yellow fever vaccine. V gene TRBV7-2 combines with J gene TRBJ2-2, with TRBD1 matching over 8 bases. The material sequenced was PBMCs, taken 35 to 50 days after the first yellow fever vaccination. The CDR3 DNA follows: TGTGCCAGCAGCTGGTGGACAGGGAGCACCGGGGAGCTGTTTTTT. Translation: CASSWWTGSTGELFF.